These T cell receptor beta chains were read from a single sample in a study of identical twins. One entry per CDR3 protein, called by TCRdb with MiXCR from the 5' RACE reads. In the table there are some 1,600,000 distinct CDR3 sequences, around 33% of which are singletons. Sequenced input: cord blood. Receptor source: a newborn girl in good health. Both conserved end residues are part of each CDR3. A D gene is named only where the DNA matches it firmly. Some rows have no size entry. The others give once, few or many, or a class for an expanded clone.

>few|.|TRBJ2-1|TRBV10-1
TGCGCCAGCAGTGATCCCCGGGACCGGTTAGCCCATGAGCAGTTCTTC
CASSDPRDRLAHEQFF
>few|.|TRBJ1-2|TRBV5-5
TGTGCCAGCAGTACAGACTCGGGTTTTTATGGCTACACCTTC
CASSTDSGFYGYTF
>.|.|TRBJ2-2|TRBV29-1
TGCAGCGTTGTCCCCCACGGAACCACCGGGGAGCTGTTTTTT
CSVVPHGTTGELFF
>few|.|TRBJ1-4|TRBV20-1
TGCAGTGCTAGCTGGGGCAAATCTGAAAAACTGTTTTTT
CSASWGKSEKLFF
>.|.|TRBJ2-7|TRBV25-1
TGTGCCAGCAGCCCCATGGGGTCACAGGGTTACGAGCAGTACTTC
CASSPMGSQGYEQYF
>.|TRBD1|TRBJ1-1|TRBV27
TGTGCCAGCAGTCCCCGCAGGGGGAGGACTGAAGCTTTCTTT
CASSPRRGRTEAFF
>.|TRBD2|TRBJ2-7|TRBV18
TGTGCCAGCTCACCACCGGGACTAGCGGGACCGTTACAGTACTTC
CASSPPGLAGPLQYF
>few|TRBD2|TRBJ2-1|TRBV5-1
TGCGCCAGCAGCTTACTGATGAGCGGGAGGGTCTACAATGAGCAGTTCTTC
CASSLLMSGRVYNEQFF
>many|.|TRBJ2-7|TRBV29-1
TGCAGCGTTGAGGGTAACCGGGGGATTCGCGAGCAGTACTTC
CSVEGNRGIREQYF
>few|TRBD2|TRBJ2-1|TRBV2
TGTGCCAGCCGAGGCGGGGGGGCCTACAATGAGCAGTTCTTC
CASRGGGAYNEQFF
>.|TRBD1|TRBJ1-2|TRBV20-1
TGCAGTGCTAGAGCCGACAGGGGTGGCTATGGCTACACCTTC
CSARADRGGYGYTF
>.|TRBD2|TRBJ2-7|TRBV20-1
TGCAGTGCTAGAAAGTCGCAGGGGGGACTAGCGGCCTACGAGCAGTACTTC
CSARKSQGGLAAYEQYF
>few|.|TRBJ1-6|TRBV12-3/TRBV12-4
TGTGCCAGCAGCCTCCTCCCCAATTCACCCCTCCACTTT
CASSLLPNSPLHF
>.|.|TRBJ2-7|TRBV3-1
TGTGCCAGCAGCCAGATACAAGGGGTGTACGAGCAGTACTTC
CASSQIQGVYEQYF
>few|TRBD1|TRBJ2-2|TRBV5-1
TGCGCCAGCAGCCCTGGGACAGGGCCTGACACCGGGGAGCTGTTTTTT
CASSPGTGPDTGELFF
>few|.|TRBJ2-1|TRBV6-5
TGTGCCAGCAGTTATAGGGGGAGGGCCTACAATGAGCAGTTCTTC
CASSYRGRAYNEQFF
>few|.|TRBJ1-5|TRBV20-1
TGCAGTGCTATATCAACAGATTATAGCAATCAGCCCCAGCATTTT
CSAISTDYSNQPQHF
>once|.|TRBJ2-6|TRBV2
TGTGCCTCCCCTGCTGGGTCTGGGGCCAACGTCCTGACTTTC
CASPAGSGANVLTF
>few|TRBD1|TRBJ2-5|TRBV6-2/TRBV6-3
TGTGCCAGCAGGCGCCGGACAGGGGGCATCTATGAGCAGTACTTC
CASRRRTGGIYEQYF
>few|.|TRBJ1-5|TRBV6-6
TGTGCCAGCAGAGCGGGGGGTGAGCCCCAGCATTTT
CASRAGGEPQHF
>.|.|TRBJ2-3|TRBV21-1
TGTGCCAGCAGCAAAGTGGGACTAGCGGGAATGTTAGATACGCAGTATTTT
CASSKVGLAGMLDTQYF
>once|.|TRBJ2-2|TRBV20-1
TGCAGTGCCTCGAAATCGGTCTACACCGGGGAGCTGTTTTTT
CSASKSVYTGELFF
>.|.|TRBJ2-3|TRBV20-1
TGCAGTGCTAGCGGACGGAGGAACACAGATACGCAGTATTTT
CSASGRRNTDTQYF
>few|TRBD2|TRBJ2-5|TRBV5-1
TGCGCCAGCAGCTTTCTAGCGGGAACACAAGAGACCCAGTACTTC
CASSFLAGTQETQYF
>few|.|TRBJ1-1|TRBV6-6
TGTGCCAGCAGTTACCTCGCGTTGGGCAGGGTGAACACTGAAGCTTTCTTT
CASSYLALGRVNTEAFF
>.|.|TRBJ1-1|TRBV7-2
TGTGCCAGCAGCTTAAGGGGATCCATGAACACTGAAGCTTTCTTT
CASSLRGSMNTEAFF
>many|.|TRBJ1-5|TRBV6-2/TRBV6-3
TGTGCCAGCAGTTTATACAGGAATCAGCCCCAGCATTTT
CASSLYRNQPQHF
>many|TRBD1|TRBJ1-2|TRBV29-1
TGCAGCGCCCTGACAGGGGCGAGCTATGGCTACACCTTC
CSALTGASYGYTF
>few|TRBD1|TRBJ2-3|TRBV5-5
TGTGCCAGCAGAAATCGACAGGGGGCAGGGATTTGGAGCACAGATACGCAGTATTTT
CASRNRQGAGIWSTDTQYF
>once|.|TRBJ1-1|TRBV20-1
TGCAGTGCCACGGCCGGGGTGCACACTGAAGCTTTCTTT
CSATAGVHTEAFF
>.|TRBD2|TRBJ2-3|TRBV6-2/TRBV6-3
TGTGCCAGCAGTTACAAGCTCTTATTGGGGACTAGCGGGAGGATCTTCAAGGATACGCAGTATTTT
CASSYKLLLGTSGRIFKDTQYF
>.|TRBD2|TRBJ2-1|TRBV6-5
TGTGCCAGCAGTTACTCTTCGGGACTAGCGGGGACTTACAATGAGCAGTTCTTC
CASSYSSGLAGTYNEQFF
>few|.|TRBJ2-1|TRBV28
TGTGCCAGCAGTCCCTACCGGGACAATGAGCAGTTCTTC
CASSPYRDNEQFF
>once|.|TRBJ2-1|TRBV12-3/TRBV12-4
TGTGCCAGCAGTTTAGATAGTTCCCTCAATGAGCAGTTCTTC
CASSLDSSLNEQFF
>.|TRBD2|TRBJ2-3|TRBV24-1
TGTGCCACCAGTGATCCGGCCCCTAGCGGGGGGGCAGATACGCAGTATTTT
CATSDPAPSGGADTQYF
>few|.|TRBJ1-5|TRBV6-6
TGTGCCAGCAGTCCTCCCGTGACACGGAGCAATCAGCCCCAGCATTTT
CASSPPVTRSNQPQHF
>.|.|TRBJ1-4|TRBV24-1
TGTGCCACCAGTGATTTGCAGGGGAAACTGTTTTTT
CATSDLQGKLFF
>.|.|TRBJ2-1|TRBV6-6
TGTGCCAGCAGTTACGGTCCATCGGCGGGCTACAATGAGCAGTTCTTC
CASSYGPSAGYNEQFF
>once|.|TRBJ1-3|TRBV11-2
TGTGCCAGCAGCAATCAGGGCCCAGGAAACACCATATATTTT
CASSNQGPGNTIYF
>.|.|TRBJ2-3|TRBV6-1
TGTGCCAGCAGTGGGGGGGCCTCGGATACGCAGTATTTT
CASSGGASDTQYF
>.|.|TRBJ2-3|TRBV4-1
TGCGCCAGCAGCCCTCGGGAGCGGAGCACAGATACGCAGTATTTT
CASSPRERSTDTQYF
>few|.|TRBJ1-5|TRBV3-1
TGTGCCAGCAGCCAAGCAGGGTCGGGCAATCAGCCCCAGCATTTT
CASSQAGSGNQPQHF
>.|TRBD1|TRBJ1-1|TRBV20-1
TGCAGTGCCCCCGGCGGGACAGGAGCTTTCTTT
CSAPGGTGAFF
>.|.|TRBJ2-3|TRBV4-1
TGCGCCAGCAGCCAAGACGAGTGGGGGGGCGGCACAGATACGCAGTATTTT
CASSQDEWGGGTDTQYF
>few|TRBD2|TRBJ2-1|TRBV4-1
TGCGCCAGCAGCCAAGGGCTAATCAGGAGGGGAGGGAGGGCCGAGCAGTTCTTC
CASSQGLIRRGGRAEQFF
>.|.|TRBJ1-2|TRBV5-1
TGCGCCGGCAGCCCGGAGGTAATGGACGGCTACACCTTC
CAGSPEVMDGYTF
>few|.|TRBJ1-5|TRBV20-1
TGCAGTGCTAGGGGGGGACAACTTAGCAATCAGCCCCAGCATTTT
CSARGGQLSNQPQHF
>.|TRBD1|TRBJ2-4|TRBV27
TGTGCCAGCAGTTCGGGACAGCTAAGAAAACAGTACTTC
CASSSGQLRKQYF
>few|TRBD1|TRBJ1-4|TRBV7-2
TGTGCCAGCAGCTTAGCCAGGGGGAATGAAAAACTGTTTTTT
CASSLARGNEKLFF
>few|.|TRBJ1-1|TRBV7-2
TGTGCCAGCAGCTTCTCACAGGGAAGGACTGAAGCTTTCTTT
CASSFSQGRTEAFF